This T cell receptor (beta chain) appears in the sequencing data of a study of cytomegalovirus exposure and HLA in healthy donors. The study's findings and limits: The study labeled 164 TCR beta chains cytomegalovirus-associated.

Germline V gives CDR1 SEHNR, CDR2 FQNEAQ (reference sequence). CDR3 length equals 13 residues. Trimming left V 1 base short and J 4 bases short, with 5 bases between. Points on this clone: Its target is not known.

The donors (healthy individuals) were bone marrow donors. PCR amplification relied on 60 Vbeta primers (plus 13 Jbeta primers). Repertoires were generated with immunoSEQ multiplex PCR, while TCRdb's copy carries only in-frame clones and drops some. The sample includes roughly 180,000 clones, 80% seen only once; the top ten take about 4.4%. The sample was PBMCs. The chain recombines TRBV7-9 with TRBJ2-1; D gene ambiguous. The receptor was isolated from a woman in her forties or fifties in good health and CMV-seropositive. The CDR3 DNA reads TGTGCCAGCAGCTTAGGTCAGTACAATGAGCAGTTCTTC. This sequence encodes CASSLGQYNEQFF.